This T cell receptor (beta chain) was observed in a study of beta chain features in type 1 diabetes. Findings and caveats of the study: Type 1 diabetes patients had VDJ junctions that carried fewer insertions and more deletions. HLA effects on TCRB rearrangement stayed unresolved here.

All of the isolated RNA was reverse transcribed, so expressed TCRB transcripts were sequenced. Some clones are missing from TCRdb's copy, which holds only in-frame ones; the method was immunoSEQ multiplex PCR. The table has tens of thousands of clones, under 35% seen once. This clone was seen many times. Its antigen remains unidentified. Source material: stem cell memory CD4+ T cells from blood. The TCR originated in a woman between 18 and 29 years old in good health.

The CDR3 sequence: CSVGGGQGSYEQYF. The CDR3, as DNA: TGCAGCGTTGGTGGGGGACAGGGGTCCTACGAGCAGTACTTC. The chain has TRBV29-1 and TRBJ2-7; 10 bases match TRBD1. Germline-derived CDR1 and CDR2 are SQVTM and ANQGSEA. CDR3 length: 14 amino acids. The ends lost 4 bases at V and 1 base at J; junction bases unmatched: 4.